This paragraph covers one T cell receptor beta chain sequence. Its target is unknown. TCRdb reanalysed the reads using MiXCR and keeps one entry per CDR3 protein. Here the sample spans around 570,000 distinct CDR3 sequences, approximately 40% being singletons. The record originates from a study of T cell repertoires in cytomegalovirus infection. The germline CDR1 and CDR2 sequences are DFQATT and SNEGSKA (reference sequence). The V segment lost 5 bases and the J segment 7 bases; nucleotides outside the gene matches: 9. The CDR3 is 14 residues long. Sequenced material: cultured PBMCs, taken from culture after CMV antigen stimulation. This chain connects TRBV20-1 to TRBJ1-5; the match to TRBD1 covers 9 bases. The source of this sequence is a human donor in good health (CMV status not recorded). Some clones in this sample may be carry-over from other donors' samples. The CDR3 loop is CSALGGQGWQPQHF. In DNA, the CDR3 is TGCAGTGCTCTGGGGGGACAGGGATGGCAGCCCCAGCATTTT.